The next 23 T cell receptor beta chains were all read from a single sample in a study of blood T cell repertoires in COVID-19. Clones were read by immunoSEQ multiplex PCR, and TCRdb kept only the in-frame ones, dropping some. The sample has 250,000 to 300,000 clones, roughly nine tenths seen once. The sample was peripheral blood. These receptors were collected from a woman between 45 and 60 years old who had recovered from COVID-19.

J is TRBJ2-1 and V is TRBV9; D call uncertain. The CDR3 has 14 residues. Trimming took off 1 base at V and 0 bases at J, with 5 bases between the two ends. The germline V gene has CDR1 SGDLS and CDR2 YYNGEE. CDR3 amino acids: CASSVQVSYNEQFF. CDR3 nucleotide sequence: TGTGCCAGCAGCGTACAGGTCTCCTACAATGAGCAGTTCTTC.

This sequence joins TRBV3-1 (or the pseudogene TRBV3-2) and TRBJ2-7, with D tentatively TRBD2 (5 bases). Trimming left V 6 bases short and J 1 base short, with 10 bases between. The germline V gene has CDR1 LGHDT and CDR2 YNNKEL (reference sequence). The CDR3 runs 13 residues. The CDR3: CASSDGLSYEQYF. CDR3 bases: TGTGCCAGCAGTGACGGACTTTCCTACGAGCAGTACTTC.

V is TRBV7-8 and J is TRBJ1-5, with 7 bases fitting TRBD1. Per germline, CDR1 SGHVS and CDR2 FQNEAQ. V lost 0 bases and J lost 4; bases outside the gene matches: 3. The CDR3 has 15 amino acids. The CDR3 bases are TGTGCCAGCAGCTTAGCGAGACAGGGAAATCAGCCCCAGCATTTT. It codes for CASSLARQGNQPQHF.

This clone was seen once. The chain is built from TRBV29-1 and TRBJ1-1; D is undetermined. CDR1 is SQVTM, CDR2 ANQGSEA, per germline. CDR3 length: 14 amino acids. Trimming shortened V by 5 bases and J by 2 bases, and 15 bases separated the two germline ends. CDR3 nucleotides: TGCAGCGTTTTTGTAGGGAGGTATAACACTGAAGCTTTCTTT. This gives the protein CSVFVGRYNTEAFF.

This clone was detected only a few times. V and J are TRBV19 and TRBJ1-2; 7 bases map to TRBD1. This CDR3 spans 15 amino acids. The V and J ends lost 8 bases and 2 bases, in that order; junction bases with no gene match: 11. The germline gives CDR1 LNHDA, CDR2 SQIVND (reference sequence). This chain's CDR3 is CASAVEGALNYGYTF. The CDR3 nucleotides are TGTGCCAGTGCGGTGGAGGGGGCATTGAACTATGGCTACACCTTC.

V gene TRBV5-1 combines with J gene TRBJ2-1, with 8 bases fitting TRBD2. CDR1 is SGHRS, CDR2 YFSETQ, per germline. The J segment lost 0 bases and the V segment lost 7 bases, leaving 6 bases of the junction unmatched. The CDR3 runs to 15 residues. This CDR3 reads CASRDSGSSYNEQFF. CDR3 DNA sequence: TGCGCCAGCCGCGACAGCGGGAGCTCCTACAATGAGCAGTTCTTC.

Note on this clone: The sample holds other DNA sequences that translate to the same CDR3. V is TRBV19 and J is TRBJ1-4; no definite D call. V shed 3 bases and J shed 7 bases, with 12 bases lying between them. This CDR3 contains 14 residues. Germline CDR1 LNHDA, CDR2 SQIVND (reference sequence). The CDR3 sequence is CASSIGGSGEKLFF. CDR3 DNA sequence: TGTGCCAGTAGTATTGGCGGGTCCGGTGAAAAACTGTTTTTT.

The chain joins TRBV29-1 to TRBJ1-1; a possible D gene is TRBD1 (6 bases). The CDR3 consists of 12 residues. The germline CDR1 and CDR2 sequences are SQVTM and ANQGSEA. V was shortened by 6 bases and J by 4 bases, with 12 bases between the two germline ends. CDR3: CSVGGVSTEAFF. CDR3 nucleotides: TGCAGCGTAGGGGGGGTCAGCACTGAAGCTTTCTTT.

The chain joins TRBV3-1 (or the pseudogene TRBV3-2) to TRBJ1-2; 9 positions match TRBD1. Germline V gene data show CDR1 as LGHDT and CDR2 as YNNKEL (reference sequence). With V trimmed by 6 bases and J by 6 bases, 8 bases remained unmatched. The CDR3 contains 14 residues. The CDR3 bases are TGTGCCAGCAGTCCTACGGGACAGGGTCATGGCTACACCTTC. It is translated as CASSPTGQGHGYTF.

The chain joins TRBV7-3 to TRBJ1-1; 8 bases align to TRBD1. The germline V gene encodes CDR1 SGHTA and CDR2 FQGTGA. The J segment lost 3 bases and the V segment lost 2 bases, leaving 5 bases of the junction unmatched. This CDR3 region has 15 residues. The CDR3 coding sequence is TGTGCCAGCAGCTTACATGGACAGGGACACACTGAAGCTTTCTTT. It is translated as CASSLHGQGHTEAFF.

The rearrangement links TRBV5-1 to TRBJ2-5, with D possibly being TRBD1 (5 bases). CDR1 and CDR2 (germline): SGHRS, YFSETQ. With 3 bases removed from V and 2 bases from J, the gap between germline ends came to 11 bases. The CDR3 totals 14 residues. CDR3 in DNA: TGCGCCAGCAGCTCCGATGCAGGGCAAGAGACCCAGTACTTC. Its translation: CASSSDAGQETQYF.

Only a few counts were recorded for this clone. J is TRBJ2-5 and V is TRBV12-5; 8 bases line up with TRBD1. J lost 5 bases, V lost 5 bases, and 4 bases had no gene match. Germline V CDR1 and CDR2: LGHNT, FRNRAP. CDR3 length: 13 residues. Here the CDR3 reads CASGPDRGETQYF. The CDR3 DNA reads TGTGCTAGTGGTCCCGACAGGGGCGAGACCCAGTACTTC.

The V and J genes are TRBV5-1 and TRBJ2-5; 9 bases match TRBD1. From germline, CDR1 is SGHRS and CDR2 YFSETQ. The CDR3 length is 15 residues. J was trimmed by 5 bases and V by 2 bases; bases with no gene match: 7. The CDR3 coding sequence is TGCGCCAGCAGCTTTTCCGGGACAGGGCTGGAGACCCAGTACTTC. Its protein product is CASSFSGTGLETQYF.

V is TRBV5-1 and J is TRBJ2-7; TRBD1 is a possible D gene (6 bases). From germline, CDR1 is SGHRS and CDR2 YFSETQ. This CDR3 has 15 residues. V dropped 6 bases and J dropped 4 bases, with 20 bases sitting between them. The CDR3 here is CASTPGDGRLYEQYF. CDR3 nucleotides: TGCGCCAGCACCCCAGGGGACGGCAGGCTGTACGAGCAGTACTTC. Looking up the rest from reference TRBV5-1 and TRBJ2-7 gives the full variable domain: KAGVTQTPRYLIKTRGQQVTLSCSPISGHRSVSWYQQTPGQGLQFLFEYFSETQRNKGNFPGRFSGRQFSNSRSEMNVSTLELGDSALYLCASTPGDGRLYEQYFGPGTRLTVT.

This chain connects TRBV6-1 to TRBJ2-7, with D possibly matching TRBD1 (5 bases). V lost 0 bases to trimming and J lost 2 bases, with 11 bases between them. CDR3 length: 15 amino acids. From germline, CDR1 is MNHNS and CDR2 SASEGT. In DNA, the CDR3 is TGTGCCAGCAGTGAAGCGTGGCAGGGTCCCTACGAGCAGTACTTC. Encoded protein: CASSEAWQGPYEQYF.

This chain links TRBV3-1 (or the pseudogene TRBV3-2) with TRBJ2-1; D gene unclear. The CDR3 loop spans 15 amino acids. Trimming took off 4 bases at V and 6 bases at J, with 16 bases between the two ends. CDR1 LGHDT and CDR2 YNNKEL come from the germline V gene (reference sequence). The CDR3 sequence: CASSPKSVWSNEQFF. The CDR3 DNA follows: TGTGCCAGCAGCCCCAAAAGCGTCTGGTCCAATGAGCAGTTCTTC.

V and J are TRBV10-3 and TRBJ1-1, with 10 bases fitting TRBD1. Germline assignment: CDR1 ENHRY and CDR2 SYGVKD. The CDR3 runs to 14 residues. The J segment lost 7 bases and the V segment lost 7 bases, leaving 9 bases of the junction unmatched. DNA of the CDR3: TGTGCCATCAAAGCCCCGGGACAGGGGAATGAAGCTTTCTTT. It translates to CAIKAPGQGNEAFF.

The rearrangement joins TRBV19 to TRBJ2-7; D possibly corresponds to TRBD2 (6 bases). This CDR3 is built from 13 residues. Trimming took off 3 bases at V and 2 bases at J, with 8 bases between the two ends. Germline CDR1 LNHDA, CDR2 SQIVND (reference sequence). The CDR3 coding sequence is TGTGCCAGTAGTATCGGCGGGGCCTACGAGCAGTACTTC. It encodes CASSIGGAYEQYF.

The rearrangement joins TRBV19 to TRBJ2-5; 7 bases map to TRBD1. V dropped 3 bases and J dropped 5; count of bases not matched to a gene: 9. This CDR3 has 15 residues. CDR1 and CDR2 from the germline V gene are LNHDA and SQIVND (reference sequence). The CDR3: CASSMRTGFLETQYF. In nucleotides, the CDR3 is TGTGCCAGTAGTATGCGGACAGGCTTTTTGGAGACCCAGTACTTC.

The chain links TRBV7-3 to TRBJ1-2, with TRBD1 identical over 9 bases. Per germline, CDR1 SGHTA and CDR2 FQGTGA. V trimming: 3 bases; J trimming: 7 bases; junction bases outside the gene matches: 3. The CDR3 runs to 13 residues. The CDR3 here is CASSFDRGVGYTF. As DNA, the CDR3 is TGTGCCAGCAGCTTCGACAGGGGGGTTGGCTACACCTTC.

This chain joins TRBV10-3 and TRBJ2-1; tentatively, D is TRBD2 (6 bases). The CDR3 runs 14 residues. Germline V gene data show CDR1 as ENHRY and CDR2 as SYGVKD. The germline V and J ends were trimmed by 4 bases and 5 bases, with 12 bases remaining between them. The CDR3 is CAISATGLNNEQFF. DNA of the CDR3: TGTGCCATCAGTGCAACGGGACTCAACAATGAGCAGTTCTTC.

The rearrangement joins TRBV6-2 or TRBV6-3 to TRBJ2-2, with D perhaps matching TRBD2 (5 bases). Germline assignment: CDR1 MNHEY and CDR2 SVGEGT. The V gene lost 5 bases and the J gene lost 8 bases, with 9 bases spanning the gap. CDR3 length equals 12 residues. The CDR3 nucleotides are TGTGCCAGCAGTCGCCCGGGAGGGGAGCTGTTTTTT. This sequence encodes CASSRPGGELFF.

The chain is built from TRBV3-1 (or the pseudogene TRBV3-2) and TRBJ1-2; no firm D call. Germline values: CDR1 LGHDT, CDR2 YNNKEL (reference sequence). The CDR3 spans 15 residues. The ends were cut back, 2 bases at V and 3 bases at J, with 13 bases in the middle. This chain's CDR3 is CASSQTATKYYGYTF. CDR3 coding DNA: TGTGCCAGCAGCCAAACCGCGACAAAATACTATGGCTACACCTTC.